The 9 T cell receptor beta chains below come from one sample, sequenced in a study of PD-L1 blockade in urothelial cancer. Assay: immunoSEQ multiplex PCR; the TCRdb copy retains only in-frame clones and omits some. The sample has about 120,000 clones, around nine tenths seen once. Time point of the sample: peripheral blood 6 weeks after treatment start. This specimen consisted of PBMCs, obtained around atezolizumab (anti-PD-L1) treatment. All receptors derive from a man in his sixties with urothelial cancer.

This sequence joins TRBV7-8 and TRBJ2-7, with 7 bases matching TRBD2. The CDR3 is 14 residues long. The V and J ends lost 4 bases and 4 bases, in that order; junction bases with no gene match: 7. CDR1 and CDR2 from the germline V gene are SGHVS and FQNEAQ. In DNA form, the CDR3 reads TGTGCCAGCAGCTCCGGCGGGAGCCAATACGAGCAGTACTTC. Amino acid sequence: CASSSGGSQYEQYF.

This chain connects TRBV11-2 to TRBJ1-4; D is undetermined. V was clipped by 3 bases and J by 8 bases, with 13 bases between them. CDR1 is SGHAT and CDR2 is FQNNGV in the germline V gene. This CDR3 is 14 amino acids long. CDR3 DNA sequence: TGTGCCAGCAGCTTGGACTTCCAAGGGGAAAAACTGTTTTTT. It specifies CASSLDFQGEKLFF.

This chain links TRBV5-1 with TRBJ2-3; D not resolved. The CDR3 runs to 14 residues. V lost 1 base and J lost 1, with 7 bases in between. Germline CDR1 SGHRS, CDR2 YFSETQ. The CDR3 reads CASSLPGRTDTQYF. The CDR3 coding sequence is TGCGCCAGCAGCTTGCCAGGCCGCACAGATACGCAGTATTTT.

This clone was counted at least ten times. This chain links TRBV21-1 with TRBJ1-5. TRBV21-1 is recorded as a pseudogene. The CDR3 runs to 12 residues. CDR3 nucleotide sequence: TGTGCCAGGCTCGTCGGGGTTCAGCCCCAGCATTTT. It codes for CARLVGVQPQHF.

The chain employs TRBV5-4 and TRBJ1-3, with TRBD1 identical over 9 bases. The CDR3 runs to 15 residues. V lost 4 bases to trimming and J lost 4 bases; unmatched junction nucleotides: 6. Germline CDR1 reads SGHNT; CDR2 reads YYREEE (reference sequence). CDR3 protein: CASSQPQGAGNTIYF. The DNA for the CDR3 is TGTGCCAGCAGCCAACCACAGGGGGCCGGAAACACCATATATTTT.

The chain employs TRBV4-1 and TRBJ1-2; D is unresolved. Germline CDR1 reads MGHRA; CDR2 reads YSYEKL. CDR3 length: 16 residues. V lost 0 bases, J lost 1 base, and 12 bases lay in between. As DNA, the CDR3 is TGCGCCAGCAGCCAAGATGGGCCGGAAAGTAACTATGGCTACACCTTC. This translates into CASSQDGPESNYGYTF.

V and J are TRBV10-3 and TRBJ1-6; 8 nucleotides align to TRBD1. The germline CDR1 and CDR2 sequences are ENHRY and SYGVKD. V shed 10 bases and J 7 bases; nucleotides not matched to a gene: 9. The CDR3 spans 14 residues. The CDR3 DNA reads TGTGCCACTGCCTCGGGACAGGAGAATTCACCCCTCCACTTT. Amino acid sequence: CATASGQENSPLHF.

Written as DNA, the CDR3 is TGTGCCAGCAGCACCACGGGTGATACCAATCAGCCCCAGCATTTT. Protein: CASSTTGDTNQPQHF. V gene TRBV28 combines with J gene TRBJ1-5; D is unclear. CDR1 is MDHEN and CDR2 is SYDVKM in the germline V gene. The CDR3 contains 15 residues. Between the trimmed V and J ends, which lost 6 bases and 3 bases, there was a span of 15 bases.

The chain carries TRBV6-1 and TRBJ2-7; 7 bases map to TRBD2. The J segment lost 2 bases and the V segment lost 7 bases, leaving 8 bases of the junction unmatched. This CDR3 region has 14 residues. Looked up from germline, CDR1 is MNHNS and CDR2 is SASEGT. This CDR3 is CASIPGTIAYEQYF. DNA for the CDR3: TGTGCCAGCATTCCCGGGACTATAGCCTACGAGCAGTACTTC.